This T cell receptor (beta chain) was identified in a study of regulatory T cells in long-lasting Graves disease. Study outcomes and limitations: Those with persistent Graves' had less TCR diversity than newly diagnosed patients. Small numbers of samples may have cut accuracy. Persistent disease showed a preference for TRBV28, TRBJ1-2 and TRBJ2-5.

TCR beta libraries were built with iRepertoire HTBI primers and Arm-PCR of CDR3 regions. TCRdb processed the multiplex PCR reads anew with MiXCR; each CDR3 protein has one entry. The data hold some 300,000 distinct CDR3 sequences, with roughly 21% observed a single time. Germline CDR1 SEHNR, CDR2 FQNEAQ (reference sequence). The CDR3 loop spans 15 amino acids. Trimming stripped 5 bases from V and 2 bases from J, with 16 bases between. Points on this clonotype: Its antigen remains unknown.

Sample time point: persistent/refractory GD, antithyroid drugs over 5 years with positive TRAb. PBMCs were the source of the RNA used for TCR sequencing. Per American Thyroid Association guidelines, Graves' disease was diagnosed. This receptor was obtained from a female donor with Graves disease. The chain recombines TRBV7-9 with TRBJ2-7, with a possible D match to TRBD1 (6 bases). The sample in question was peripheral blood mononuclear cells (PBMCs), obtained when the disease was refractory, from a patient treated with antithyroid drugs. The CDR3 nucleotides are TGTGCCAGCAGCAAGCCGACAGGAGGCCCCTACGAGCAGTACTTC. Amino acid sequence: CASSKPTGGPYEQYF.